This T cell receptor beta chain was retrieved from a study of CD8 T cells in Susac syndrome. When the RNA was reverse transcribed, random hexamers were used with an input of about 0.5 to 1 ug. TCRdb reanalysed the immunoSEQ multiplex PCR reads using MiXCR and keeps one entry per CDR3 protein. The sample holds roughly 200,000 distinct CDR3 sequences, around 95% seen once. Sequencing of TCR beta covered CD8+ and CD4+ T cells obtained from blood. The source of this sequence is a human donor with multiple sclerosis. Sequencing was carried out using CD4+ T cells from PBMCs.

The CDR3 DNA reads as TGTGCCAGCAGTTCAATCCGATACAGGGACGAGCAGTACTTC. This codes for CASSSIRYRDEQYF. The chain carries TRBV6-2 or TRBV6-3 and TRBJ2-7; D is possibly TRBD1 (6 bases). Trimming left V 4 bases short and J 5 bases short, with 15 bases between. Germline CDR1 reads MNHEY; CDR2 reads SVGEGT. This CDR3 contains 14 residues.